Listed below are T cell receptor beta chains from one sample, sequenced in a study of T cells after yellow fever vaccination. A single record per CDR3 protein comes from TCRdb applying MiXCR to the 5' RACE reads. This sample has about 220,000 distinct CDR3 sequences, with around 6.7% found just once. The sequencing used CD4+ T cells sorted from PBMCs, collected on the day of the yellow fever booster vaccination. These receptors were taken from a man aged 30-40 years who received the YFV17D yellow fever vaccine. The CDR3 runs from the conserved cysteine through the conserved F or W. The D gene is left open where the match is weak. Part of the rows lack a size; the others show once, few, many or a class for expanded clones.

TRBV30,NA,TRBJ2-7,many,TGTGCCTGGAGCCCCCCGGGCGAATACGAGCAGTACTTC,CAWSPPGEYEQYF
TRBV5-1,NA,TRBJ2-7,NA,TGCGCCAGCCTCCCCCAGGGTGGGATTGATGGCGAGCAGTACTTC,CASLPQGGIDGEQYF
TRBV7-9,NA,TRBJ2-7,few,TGTGCCAGCAGCCCGGGCGCATTCTACGAGCAGTACTTC,CASSPGAFYEQYF
TRBV20-1,NA,TRBJ2-4,NA,TGCAGTGCTAGAGATGGGGCGGGAGCCAAAAACATTCAGTACTTC,CSARDGAGAKNIQYF
TRBV7-6,TRBD1,TRBJ1-5,many,TGTGCCAGCAGCCACGGGACAGGGGAACAGCCCCAGCATTTT,CASSHGTGEQPQHF
TRBV27,NA,TRBJ2-1,many,TGTGCCAGCAGTGTAGGGGGTGAGCAGTTCTTC,CASSVGGEQFF
TRBV19,TRBD2,TRBJ2-1,NA,TGTGCCAGTAGTATTAGAGGACTAGCGGGAGTTAATGAGCAGTTCTTC,CASSIRGLAGVNEQFF
TRBV20-1,TRBD1,TRBJ2-7,few,TGCAGTGCCCGACAGGGCCCCTACGAGCAGTACTTC,CSARQGPYEQYF
TRBV10-3,TRBD2,TRBJ2-5,few,TGTGCCATCAGTGCGGCTAGCGGGAAGGAGGCCCAGTACTTC,CAISAASGKEAQYF
TRBV20-1,NA,TRBJ1-5,many,TGCAGTGCTAGAGATCCGGATATTTGGGGGAATCAGCCCCAGCATTTT,CSARDPDIWGNQPQHF
TRBV25-1,TRBD2,TRBJ2-1,many,TGTGCCAGCAGTGCCGGGACTAGCGGGAGAAATGAGCAGTTCTTC,CASSAGTSGRNEQFF